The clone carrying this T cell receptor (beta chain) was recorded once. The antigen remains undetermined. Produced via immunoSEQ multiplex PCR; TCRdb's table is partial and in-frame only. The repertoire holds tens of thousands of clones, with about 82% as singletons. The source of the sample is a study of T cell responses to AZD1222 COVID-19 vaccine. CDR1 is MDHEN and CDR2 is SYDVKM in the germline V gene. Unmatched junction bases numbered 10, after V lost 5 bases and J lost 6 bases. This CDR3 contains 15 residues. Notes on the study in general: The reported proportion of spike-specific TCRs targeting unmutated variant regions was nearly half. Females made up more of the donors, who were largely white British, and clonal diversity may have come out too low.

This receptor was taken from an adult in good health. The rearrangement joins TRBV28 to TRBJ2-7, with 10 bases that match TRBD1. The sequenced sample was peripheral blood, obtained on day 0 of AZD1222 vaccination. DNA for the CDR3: TGTGCCAGCAGTCCATCGGACAGGGGGGCGCTCGAGCAGTACTTC. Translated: CASSPSDRGALEQYF.